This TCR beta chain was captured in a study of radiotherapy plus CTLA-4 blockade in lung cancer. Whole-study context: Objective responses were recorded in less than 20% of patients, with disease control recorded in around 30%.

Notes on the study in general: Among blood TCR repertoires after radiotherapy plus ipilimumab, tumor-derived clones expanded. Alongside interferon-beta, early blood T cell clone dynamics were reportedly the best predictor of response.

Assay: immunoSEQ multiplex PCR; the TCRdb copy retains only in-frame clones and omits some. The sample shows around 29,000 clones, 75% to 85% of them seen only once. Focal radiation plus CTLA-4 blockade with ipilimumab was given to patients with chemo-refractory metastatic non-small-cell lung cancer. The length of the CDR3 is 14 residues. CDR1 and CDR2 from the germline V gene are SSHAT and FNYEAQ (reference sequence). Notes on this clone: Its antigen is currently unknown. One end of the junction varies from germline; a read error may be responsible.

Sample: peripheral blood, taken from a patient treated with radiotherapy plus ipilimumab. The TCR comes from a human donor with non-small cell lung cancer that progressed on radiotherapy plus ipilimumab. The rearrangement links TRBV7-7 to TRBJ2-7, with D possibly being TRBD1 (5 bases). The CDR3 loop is CASSLDKGSYEQYF. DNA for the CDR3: TGTGCTAGCAGCTTAGATAAGGGGTCCTACGAGCAGTACTTC.